Shown below are 20 T cell receptor beta chains from a single sample sequenced in a study of cytomegalovirus exposure and HLA in healthy donors. The assay was immunoSEQ multiplex PCR, and TCRdb's table has in-frame clones only and misses some. The sample lists 140,000 or so clones; 89% were seen once. Sequenced material: PBMCs. These receptors all stem from a woman younger than 35 in good health and CMV-seropositive.

This clone showed up just a few times. The rearrangement links TRBV7-3 to TRBJ2-3; 7 nucleotides agree with TRBD1. The CDR3 has 15 residues. Germline V gives CDR1 SGHTA, CDR2 FQGTGA. V dropped 4 bases and J dropped 1; count of bases not matched to a gene: 5. This CDR3 reads CASSSTGVGTDTQYF. The CDR3, as DNA: TGTGCCAGCAGCTCCACAGGGGTGGGCACAGATACGCAGTATTTT.

The chain recombines TRBV5-5 with TRBJ2-7, with 7 positions matching TRBD2. CDR1 is SGHKS and CDR2 is YYEKEE in the germline V gene (reference sequence). The CDR3 has 14 amino acids. Trimming took 4 bases from V and 4 from J; bases not matched to a gene: 8. The CDR3 region has the DNA TGTGCCAGCAGCGGTCTGGGCGGGGGTTACGAGCAGTACTTC. Amino acids: CASSGLGGGYEQYF.

The CDR3 nucleotides read TGTGCCAGCTCACCACCGACTAGCGCTACCACAGATACGCAGTATTTT. This sequence encodes CASSPPTSATTDTQYF. The chain is built from TRBV18 and TRBJ2-3; 8 nucleotides match TRBD2. In germline, CDR1 is KGHSH, CDR2 LQKENI. The ends lost 0 bases at V and 2 bases at J; junction bases unmatched: 4. This CDR3 has 16 amino acids.

The table lists this clone with a few counts. The rearrangement joins TRBV4-2 to TRBJ2-3; the match to TRBD1 covers 9 bases. This CDR3 spans 15 amino acids. Germline loops: CDR1 LGHNA, CDR2 YNFKEQ. The J segment lost 10 bases and the V segment lost 5 bases, leaving 13 bases of the junction unmatched. The CDR3 protein is CASSFPGQGGWSQYF. In nucleotides, the CDR3 is TGTGCCAGCAGCTTCCCGGGACAGGGCGGATGGTCGCAGTATTTT.

There are a few counts of this clone. The chain links TRBV7-8 to TRBJ1-1; 7 bases map to TRBD1. CDR3 length: 14 residues. The germline CDR1 and CDR2 sequences are SGHVS and FQNEAQ. V was clipped by 6 bases and J by 2 bases; unmatched bases: 6. CDR3 in amino acids: CASSSRDRNTEAFF. CDR3 coding DNA: TGTGCCAGCAGTTCAAGGGACAGAAACACTGAAGCTTTCTTT.

The chain joins TRBV9 to TRBJ2-1; D is possibly TRBD2 (6 bases). Germline V CDR1 and CDR2: SGDLS, YYNGEE. V shed 3 bases and J shed 5 bases, with 24 bases lying between them. The CDR3 runs to 18 residues. The DNA of the CDR3 is TGTGCCAGCAGCGCCCCGGGGACTCAACCAAGCAATAACAATGAGCAGTTCTTC. Its translation is CASSAPGTQPSNNNEQFF. Drawing the rest from reference TRBV9 and TRBJ2-1, the complete variable domain is DSGVTQTPKHLITATGQRVTLRCSPRSGDLSVYWYQQSLDQGLQFLIQYYNGEERAKGNILERFSAQQFPDLHSELNLSSLELGDSALYFCASSAPGTQPSNNNEQFFGPGTRLTVL.

The chain has TRBV5-1 and TRBJ2-1; 7 bases are a match to TRBD1. The CDR3 contains 15 residues. V was clipped by 2 bases and J by 6 bases; unmatched bases: 8. Per the germline V gene, CDR1 is SGHRS and CDR2 is YFSETQ. The CDR3 bases are TGCGCCAGCAGCTTTAAGACCGGACAGGCCAATGAGCAGTTCTTC. As protein: CASSFKTGQANEQFF.

The chain employs TRBV7-6 and TRBJ1-6; D gene ambiguous. CDR3 size: 19 residues. The germline gives CDR1 SGHVS, CDR2 FNYEAQ. V lost 5 bases and J lost 0, with 20 bases in between. The CDR3 is CASSESISGYNSYNSPLHF. The CDR3 DNA reads as TGTGCCAGCAGCGAAAGCATATCAGGATACAACTCCTATAATTCACCCCTCCACTTT.

V and J are TRBV7-9 and TRBJ1-2; no clear D. The CDR3 is 11 residues long. In germline, CDR1 is SEHNR, CDR2 FQNEAQ (reference sequence). V shed 3 bases and J shed 3 bases, with 2 bases lying between them. CDR3 loop: CASSFDYGYTF. The CDR3 bases are TGTGCCAGCAGCTTCGACTATGGCTACACCTTC.

The V and J genes are TRBV15 and TRBJ2-2; D is uncertain. Trimming removed 0 bases at V and 6 bases at J, with 8 bases between. The CDR3 length is 14 residues. Germline V gives CDR1 LNHNV, CDR2 YYDKDF (reference sequence). The CDR3 is CATSRDRVAGELFF. The CDR3 DNA sequence: TGTGCCACCAGCAGAGATCGTGTAGCCGGGGAGCTGTTTTTT.

This sequence joins TRBV4-2 and TRBJ2-3, with D possibly matching TRBD2 (6 bases). Germline V gene data show CDR1 as LGHNA and CDR2 as YNFKEQ. The length of the CDR3 is 15 residues. V gave up 1 base and J gave up 1 base, with 9 bases separating them. The CDR3 DNA reads TGTGCCAGCAGCCAAGCCCAGCGGGGCACAGATACGCAGTATTTT. Its translation: CASSQAQRGTDTQYF.

This chain joins TRBV9 and TRBJ2-3, with a possible D match to TRBD1 (5 bases). V lost 2 bases and J 4 bases, leaving 14 bases between the germline ends. Germline CDR1 reads SGDLS; CDR2 reads YYNGEE. The CDR3 has 15 amino acids. CDR3 region: CASSVQGDGADTQYF. CDR3 in DNA: TGTGCCAGCAGCGTTCAGGGCGACGGCGCAGATACGCAGTATTTT.

J is TRBJ1-1 and V is TRBV5-6, with a possible D match to TRBD1 (6 bases). The CDR3 has 14 residues. The germline CDR1 and CDR2 sequences are SGHDT and YYEEEE. V was shortened by 2 bases and J by 6 bases, with 14 bases between the two germline ends. The CDR3 sequence is CASSLPGQSAEAFF. The CDR3 coding sequence is TGTGCCAGCAGCTTACCTGGACAGAGTGCTGAAGCTTTCTTT.

V and J are TRBV9 and TRBJ1-2; 7 nucleotides agree with TRBD1. CDR1 and CDR2 (germline): SGDLS, YYNGEE. With 3 bases clipped from V and 6 bases from J, the junction kept 8 bases outside the gene matches. There are 14 residues in the CDR3. CDR3 amino acids: CASSGPGTENGYTF. The DNA of the CDR3 is TGTGCCAGCAGCGGGCCCGGGACAGAGAATGGCTACACCTTC.

The rearrangement links TRBV27 to TRBJ2-7; 10 bases fit TRBD1. V shed 2 bases, J shed 4 bases, and the junction held 2 bases outside the gene matches. There are 14 residues in the CDR3. The V gene's germline CDR1 is MNHEY and CDR2 SMNVEV (reference sequence). This chain's CDR3 is CASSLTGQGYEQYF. The CDR3 DNA is TGTGCCAGCAGTTTAACGGGACAGGGGTACGAGCAGTACTTC.

This clone showed up just once. The chain employs TRBV9 and TRBJ2-7, with 9 bases matching TRBD1. The CDR3 is made up of 14 amino acids. Per the germline V gene, CDR1 is SGDLS and CDR2 is YYNGEE. V shed 2 bases and J 3 bases; nucleotides not matched to a gene: 3. The CDR3 sequence is CASSVRDRDYEQYF. The CDR3 DNA sequence: TGTGCCAGCAGCGTTCGGGACAGGGACTACGAGCAGTACTTC.

In its sample, this clone was seen a few times. This chain joins TRBV10-3 and TRBJ1-2; 12 positions agree with TRBD1. CDR3 length: 16 residues. Losses at the gene ends were 6 bases for V and 4 bases for J; bases not matched to a gene: 9. In germline, CDR1 is ENHRY, CDR2 SYGVKD. CDR3 coding DNA: TGTGCCATCAGCACCGATGGGACAGGGGGCGTCTATGGCTACACCTTC. Amino acid sequence: CAISTDGTGGVYGYTF.

This clone was picked up many times. The V call is TRBV6-4, the J call TRBJ2-7, with 10 bases lining up with TRBD2. CDR1 and CDR2 (germline): MRHNA, SNTAGT. This CDR3 region has 14 residues. The V segment lost 5 bases and the J segment 5 bases; nucleotides outside the gene matches: 6. Here the CDR3 reads CASSWGTSVHEQYF. The CDR3 DNA reads TGTGCCAGCAGTTGGGGGACTAGCGTGCACGAGCAGTACTTC.

V is TRBV27 and J is TRBJ2-7; 7 bases line up with TRBD1. The junction had 15 bases not matched to a gene; V was cut back by 5 bases and J by 5 bases. Germline V lookup: CDR1 MNHEY, CDR2 SMNVEV (reference sequence). The CDR3 covers 16 residues. This CDR3 reads CASSLSSGQIFHEQYF. The CDR3 DNA follows: TGTGCCAGCAGTCTCAGCTCGGGACAGATTTTCCACGAGCAGTACTTC.

The chain couples TRBV7-9 to TRBJ1-3, with TRBD1 matching 10 bases. Per germline, CDR1 SEHNR and CDR2 FQNEAQ (reference sequence). J was trimmed by 2 bases and V by 4 bases; bases with no gene match: 5. This CDR3 has 16 residues. The CDR3 loop reads CASSYLTGGTGNTIYF. As DNA, the CDR3 is TGTGCCAGCAGCTACCTGACAGGGGGCACTGGAAACACCATATATTTT.